Below are 4 T cell receptor beta chains sequenced from a single sample in a study of T cell responses to AZD1222 COVID-19 vaccine. The method was immunoSEQ multiplex PCR; TCRdb's version includes in-frame clones alone and lacks a portion of them. The top ten hold about 7.8% of the sample, which has about 120,000 clones, around 93% seen once. The sequences come from peripheral blood, collected on day 0 of AZD1222 vaccination. The receptors were sampled from an adult in good health.

Turning to this clone: At one boundary the junction diverges from the germline segment, which might be a read error. This CDR3 is also generated by other DNA sequences in the sample. V gene TRBV29-1 combines with J gene TRBJ2-7; TRBD1 might be the D (5 bases). The CDR3 has 12 residues. Looked up from germline, CDR1 is SQVTM and CDR2 is ANQGSEA. CDR3 residues: CSVEGVTYEQYF. CDR3 DNA: TGCAGCGTCGAAGGGGTAACCTACGAGCAGTACTTC.

The V and J genes are TRBV28 and TRBJ2-7; D is undetermined. Germline lookup yields CDR1 MDHEN and CDR2 SYDVKM. V lost 8 bases and J lost 0, with 11 bases in between. There are 13 residues in the CDR3. CDR3 protein: CASGVVGSYEQYF. The CDR3 DNA reads TGTGCCAGCGGGGTCGTCGGCTCCTACGAGCAGTACTTC. Complete variable domain (other parts from reference TRBV28 and TRBJ2-7): DVKVTQSSRYLVKRTGEKVFLECVQDMDHENMFWYRQDPGLGLRLIYFSYDVKMKEKGDIPEGYSVSREKKERFSLILESASTNQTSMYLCASGVVGSYEQYFGPGTRLTVT.

J is TRBJ1-1 and V is TRBV5-4; 8 bases fit TRBD1. Germline V gene lookup returns CDR1 SGHNT and CDR2 YYREEE (reference sequence). The V gene end was trimmed by 4 bases and the J gene end by 4 bases; junction bases not matched to a gene: 3. There are 13 residues in the CDR3. CDR3 protein: CASSQTGGTEAFF. The CDR3 DNA reads as TGTGCCAGCAGCCAAACAGGGGGCACTGAAGCTTTCTTT.

The chain carries TRBV5-1 and TRBJ1-5, with a weak D call TRBD1 (6 bases). Germline V lookup: CDR1 SGHRS, CDR2 YFSETQ. Trimming left V 4 bases short and J 3 bases short, with 14 bases between. CDR3 length equals 15 residues. The CDR3 spells CASSRTQGPNQPQHF. In DNA, the CDR3 is TGCGCCAGCAGCCGGACCCAGGGGCCCAATCAGCCCCAGCATTTT. The full variable domain, rest sourced from reference TRBV5-1 and TRBJ1-5, is KAGVTQTPRYLIKTRGQQVTLSCSPISGHRSVSWYQQTPGQGLQFLFEYFSETQRNKGNFPGRFSGRQFSNSRSEMNVSTLELGDSALYLCASSRTQGPNQPQHFGDGTRLSIL.